The sequence of this TCR beta chain was determined in a study of T-cell memory formation after mild COVID-19. Study context: Largely donor-specific TCR clusters were found.

J gave up 5 bases and V 3 bases, and 7 bases lay outside the gene matches. Looked up from germline, CDR1 is LGHNA and CDR2 is YSLEER. The CDR3 has 15 residues. The authors produced TCR alpha and TCR beta cDNA libraries with sample barcodes and UMIs by 5'RACE using constant-segment primers. TCRdb re-analysed the 5' RACE reads in MiXCR, keeping a single row per CDR3 protein. The sample includes 300,000 to 400,000 distinct CDR3 sequences, under 25% of them seen just once. Remarks on this clonotype: What it binds is not known.

Regarding the study as a whole: The main location of contracting CD4+ clones was CM and EM, and that of contracting CD8+ clones was EMRA.

This TCR was sampled from an adult woman who had mild COVID-19 (a few samples of this study predate the infection). Cell type and time point are not known. The chain carries TRBV4-3 and TRBJ2-7; 10 nucleotides line up with TRBD2. What was sequenced was PBMCs or a T cell subset sorted from them (not recorded which). The CDR3 DNA sequence: TGCGCCAGCAGCCAGGAACTAGCGGGAAGCCACGAGCAGTACTTC. Its protein is CASSQELAGSHEQYF.